The 6 T cell receptor beta chains in this list originate from one sample, sequenced in a study of T cell responses to AZD1222 COVID-19 vaccine. Data came from immunoSEQ multiplex PCR; TCRdb stores just in-frame clones and leaves some out. The sample has 150,000 to 200,000 clones, 90% to 95% seen once; the top ten hold 3.9%. Source: peripheral blood, taken on day 0 of AZD1222 vaccination. The origin of the receptors is an adult in good health.

This chain joins TRBV29-1 and TRBJ2-3, with a possible D match to TRBD1 (6 bases). From germline, CDR1 is SQVTM and CDR2 ANQGSEA. Trimming cost V 6 bases and J 6 bases, with 13 bases left between them. This CDR3 has 12 residues. In DNA form, the CDR3 reads TGCAGCGTCGAACAGGGATCCGATACGCAGTATTTT. As protein: CSVEQGSDTQYF.

The V gene is TRBV27, the J gene TRBJ1-1; D not certain. The V end lost 1 base, the J end lost 5 bases, and 20 bases lay between the germline ends. Germline CDR1 and CDR2: MNHEY and SMNVEV (reference sequence). The CDR3 has 17 residues. Here the CDR3 reads CASSLLSSRASRTEAFF. As DNA, the CDR3 is TGTGCCAGCAGTTTATTATCTTCGAGGGCCTCGAGGACTGAAGCTTTCTTT.

There are a few counts of this clone. V is TRBV28 and J is TRBJ1-6; perhaps TRBD1 as D (6 bases). The CDR3 is 15 amino acids. V shed 4 bases and J shed 9 bases, with 16 bases lying between them. The V gene's germline CDR1 is MDHEN and CDR2 SYDVKM. CDR3 in amino acids: CASSSSGAGSSPLHF. In DNA form, the CDR3 reads TGTGCCAGCAGTTCTTCAGGGGCCGGCAGTTCACCCCTCCACTTT.

This rearrangement joins TRBV30 to TRBJ1-5; weak D call: TRBD1 (5 bases). This CDR3 spans 15 amino acids. Germline assignment: CDR1 GTSNPN and CDR2 SVGIG (reference sequence). Between the trimmed V and J ends, which lost 1 base and 7 bases, there was a span of 17 bases. The CDR3 sequence: CAWSGAATWGQPQHF. The CDR3 bases are TGTGCCTGGAGTGGCGCGGCAACCTGGGGGCAGCCCCAGCATTTT.

CDR3: CASSYRERPQHF. The CDR3 nucleotides read TGTGCCAGCAGTTACAGGGAGCGGCCCCAGCATTTT. V is TRBV6-5 and J is TRBJ1-5; D uncertain. Per the germline V gene, CDR1 is MNHEY and CDR2 is SVGAGI. Trimming removed 2 bases at V and 9 bases at J, with 8 bases between. The CDR3 totals 12 residues.

The chain is built from TRBV6-4 and TRBJ2-6; D is unclear. Trimming removed 3 bases at V and 0 bases at J, with 6 bases between. Germline V gene sequence: CDR1 MRHNA, CDR2 SNTAGT. The CDR3 sequence is 15 residues long. Here the CDR3 DNA reads TGTGCCAGCAGTGAGGAGTTCTCTGGGGCCAACGTCCTGACTTTC. Protein: CASSEEFSGANVLTF.